A single sample is the source of the 28 T cell receptor beta chains below, sequenced in a study of CD8 T cells in Susac syndrome. cDNA came from about 0.5 to 1 ug RNA primed by random hexamers. One entry per CDR3 protein, called by TCRdb with MiXCR from the immunoSEQ multiplex PCR reads. The table lists more than 55,000 distinct CDR3 sequences, roughly 94% of them singletons. Sequenced material: CD8+ T cells from PBMCs. These receptors all stem from a human donor in good health.

J is TRBJ2-7 and V is TRBV27; D gene uncertain. The V end was cut by 3 bases, the J end by 3 bases, with 6 bases between. The CDR3 spans 12 residues. The V gene's germline CDR1 is MNHEY and CDR2 SMNVEV (reference sequence). CDR3 amino acids: CASSFRSYEQYF. CDR3 DNA: TGTGCCAGCAGTTTTCGCAGCTACGAGCAGTACTTC.

The genes are TRBV12-3 or TRBV12-4 and TRBJ2-1; tentative D call: TRBD2 (5 bases). Trimming removed 4 bases from V and 10 bases from J, with 11 bases in between. This CDR3 has 12 amino acids. Here the CDR3 reads CASSSEGEEQFF. The CDR3 nucleotides are TGTGCCAGCAGTTCAGAGGGAGAGGAGCAGTTCTTC.

The chain couples TRBV7-9 to TRBJ1-2; TRBD1 matches at 7 bases. CDR1 is SEHNR and CDR2 is FQNEAQ in the germline V gene (reference sequence). The length of the CDR3 is 13 residues. Trimming at V came to 4 bases and at J to 8 bases, leaving 7 bases not matched to a gene. CDR3 protein: CASSSDREGGYTF. The CDR3 bases are TGTGCCAGCAGCTCCGACAGGGAAGGAGGCTACACCTTC.

V is TRBV15 and J is TRBJ2-1; D remains unclear. The CDR3 loop spans 14 amino acids. Trimming took off 5 bases at V and 6 bases at J, with 14 bases between the two ends. Germline V gives CDR1 LNHNV, CDR2 YYDKDF (reference sequence). This CDR3 is CATSFEVAANEQFF. In DNA form, the CDR3 reads TGTGCCACCAGCTTCGAAGTGGCGGCCAATGAGCAGTTCTTC. Combining the CDR3 with reference TRBV15 and TRBJ2-1 gives the whole variable domain DAMVIQNPRYQVTQFGKPVTLSCSQTLNHNVMYWYQQKSSQAPKLLFHYYDKDFNNEADTPDNFQSRRPNTSFCFLDIRSPGLGDTAMYLCATSFEVAANEQFFGPGTRLTVL.

This chain links TRBV13 with TRBJ1-1, with D unresolved. Trimming shortened V by 5 bases and J by 0 bases, and 7 bases separated the two germline ends. Germline CDR1 PRHDT, CDR2 FYEKMQ (reference sequence). The CDR3 has 13 residues. The CDR3 is CASSIWVNTEAFF. The CDR3 bases are TGTGCCAGCAGCATCTGGGTGAACACTGAAGCTTTCTTT.

This chain links TRBV2 with TRBJ2-5; 7 nucleotides agree with TRBD1. Germline V gives CDR1 SNHLY, CDR2 FYNNEI. Losses at the gene ends were 10 bases for V and 4 bases for J; bases not matched to a gene: 9. The CDR3 loop spans 13 amino acids. As DNA, the CDR3 is TGTGCCACCAGGATAAGACAGGGAGAGACCCAGTACTTC. Protein: CATRIRQGETQYF.

The chain couples TRBV7-9 to TRBJ2-7; the D gene could be TRBD1 or TRBD2 (5 bases each). CDR1 is SEHNR, CDR2 FQNEAQ, per germline (reference sequence). The CDR3 is made up of 11 amino acids. Trimming took off 4 bases at V and 5 bases at J, with 6 bases between the two ends. The CDR3 DNA reads TGTGCCAGCAGCTGGGGGAACGAGCAGTACTTC. Protein product: CASSWGNEQYF.

This clonotype occurred once. The CDR3: CASSLEGVDQPQHF. The CDR3 bases are TGTGCCAGCAGCTTAGAAGGGGTGGATCAGCCCCAGCATTTT. V usage is TRBV7-9 and J usage is TRBJ1-5; TRBD1 might be the D (5 bases). Per germline, CDR1 SEHNR and CDR2 FQNEAQ (reference sequence). V gave up 1 base and J gave up 5 bases, with 9 bases separating them. This CDR3 has 14 residues.

The gene calls are TRBV2 and TRBJ2-5; D is possibly TRBD2 (6 bases). Trimming cost V 8 bases and J 1 base, with 17 bases left between them. The CDR3 length is 15 residues. CDR1 SNHLY and CDR2 FYNNEI come from the germline V gene. Here the CDR3 DNA reads TGTGCCAGCGGTGCTAGCGTCGCGCCCCAAGAGACCCAGTACTTC. Amino acid sequence: CASGASVAPQETQYF.

The chain couples TRBV29-1 to TRBJ2-3; TRBD1 is a possible D gene (6 bases). The length of the CDR3 is 13 residues. Germline V CDR1 and CDR2: SQVTM, ANQGSEA. Trimming took off 6 bases at V and 1 base at J, with 11 bases between the two ends. The CDR3 loop is CSVPGTRTDTQYF. The DNA of the CDR3 is TGCAGCGTCCCCGGGACACGCACAGATACGCAGTATTTT.

The rearrangement uses TRBV3-1 and TRBJ2-1; D could derive from TRBD1 or TRBD2 (6 bases each). V dropped 3 bases and J dropped 8 bases, with 17 bases sitting between them. Germline values: CDR1 LGHDT, CDR2 YNNKEL (reference sequence). This CDR3 has 15 amino acids. CDR3 nucleotides: TGTGCCAGCAGCCAGATACGTGGACAGCGGGATGAGCAGTTCTTC. Amino acids: CASSQIRGQRDEQFF.

This chain uses TRBV2 with TRBJ1-6; 7 nucleotides align to TRBD1. Trimming at V came to 9 bases and at J to 6 bases, leaving 11 bases not matched to a gene. CDR3 size: 15 residues. Germline values: CDR1 SNHLY, CDR2 FYNNEI. In DNA form, the CDR3 reads TGTGCCAGAAAACCCGACAGGGAGAGTAATTCACCCCTCCACTTT. Protein sequence: CARKPDRESNSPLHF.

V gene TRBV4-3 combines with J gene TRBJ1-1; weak D call: TRBD1 (6 bases). Germline V gene data show CDR1 as LGHNA and CDR2 as YSLEER. The CDR3 runs to 16 residues. The V end was cut by 0 bases, the J end by 1 base, with 12 bases between. CDR3 region: CASSQDHLGANTEAFF. The CDR3 DNA reads as TGCGCCAGCAGCCAAGATCATCTGGGGGCGAACACTGAAGCTTTCTTT.

In regard to this clonotype: At one of its ends the junction is not consistent with the germline gene, which may arise from a read error. The chain links TRBV5-1 to TRBJ1-1; D gene ambiguous. This CDR3 spans 12 amino acids. Germline values: CDR1 SGHRS, CDR2 YFSETQ. The CDR3 bases are TGTGCCAGCAGTCCAGGTAACACTGAAGCTTTCTTT. The encoded protein is CASSPGNTEAFF.

The rearrangement joins TRBV20-1 to TRBJ2-7; either TRBD1 or TRBD2 may fit D (6 bases each). From germline, CDR1 is DFQATT and CDR2 SNEGSKA (reference sequence). The CDR3 sequence is 10 residues long. This CDR3 is CRTGADEQYF. The CDR3 DNA reads TGCAGGACGGGGGCGGACGAGCAGTACTTC.

The V gene is TRBV6-5, the J gene TRBJ2-1; D call uncertain. Trimming pared 0 bases from V and 6 bases from J, leaving 6 bases between. The CDR3 runs to 13 residues. In germline, CDR1 is MNHEY, CDR2 SVGAGI. CDR3 residues: CASSYSGLNEQFF. The CDR3 DNA sequence: TGTGCCAGCAGTTACTCCGGTCTCAATGAGCAGTTCTTC.

This sequence joins TRBV9 and TRBJ2-3, with D unresolved. Germline lookup yields CDR1 SGDLS and CDR2 YYNGEE. Trimming left V 0 bases short and J 2 bases short, with 13 bases between. The CDR3 runs to 16 residues. CDR3 sequence reads: CASSVDTDHSTDTQYF. CDR3 nucleotides: TGTGCCAGCAGCGTAGATACAGATCACTCCACAGATACGCAGTATTTT.

The chain combines TRBV5-1 with TRBJ1-1; tentative D call: TRBD1 (5 bases). The CDR3 totals 13 residues. V lost 1 base and J lost 4, with 8 bases in between. The germline CDR1 and CDR2 sequences are SGHRS and YFSETQ. CDR3 sequence reads: CASSLRGGTEAFF. The DNA of the CDR3 is TGCGCCAGCAGCTTGCGGGGGGGCACTGAAGCTTTCTTT.

The CDR3 spells CASSWIAKNIQYF. CDR3 nucleotide sequence: TGTGCCAGCAGTTGGATAGCCAAAAACATTCAGTACTTC. The chain recombines TRBV12-3 or TRBV12-4 with TRBJ2-4; no firm D call. Trimming cost V 4 bases and J 0 bases, with 4 bases left between them. The CDR3 extends over 13 amino acids.

V usage is TRBV5-4 and J usage is TRBJ2-7; no firm D call. CDR1 is SGHNT and CDR2 is YYREEE in the germline V gene (reference sequence). This CDR3 is 12 amino acids long. Trimming took off 3 bases at V and 2 bases at J, with 6 bases between the two ends. The CDR3 spells CASSSSPYEQYV. CDR3 DNA sequence: TGTGCCAGCAGCTCCAGCCCCTACGAGCAGTACGTC.

This chain links TRBV27 with TRBJ1-2; maybe TRBD1 (6 bases). The CDR3 has 15 amino acids. V dropped 1 base and J dropped 3 bases, with 12 bases sitting between them. In germline, CDR1 is MNHEY, CDR2 SMNVEV (reference sequence). The CDR3 region is CASSLLAGDYYGYTF. The CDR3 nucleotides are TGTGCCAGCAGTTTATTGGCAGGGGATTACTATGGCTACACCTTC.

The V call is TRBV29-1, the J call TRBJ2-5; the D is unclear. V lost 5 bases to trimming and J lost 5 bases, with 12 bases between them. CDR3 length: 12 residues. Germline V CDR1 and CDR2: SQVTM, ANQGSEA. Written as DNA, the CDR3 is TGCAGCGTTCCCACCACAATCGAGACCCAGTACTTC. Its protein is CSVPTTIETQYF.

The chain has TRBV7-9 and TRBJ2-7; D is unclear. Trimming took off 6 bases at V and 0 bases at J, with 9 bases between the two ends. From germline, CDR1 is SEHNR and CDR2 FQNEAQ (reference sequence). This CDR3 has 13 residues. This CDR3 reads CASSTRHSYEQYF. The CDR3 DNA follows: TGTGCCAGCAGTACCAGACACTCCTACGAGCAGTACTTC.

The J gene is TRBJ2-5, the V gene TRBV24-1; TRBD1 aligns across 8 bases. Per the germline V gene, CDR1 is KGHDR and CDR2 is SFDVKD. The CDR3 extends over 15 amino acids. The ends lost 1 base at V and 5 bases at J; junction bases unmatched: 5. CDR3 amino acids: CATSDFDRGEETQYF. The CDR3 DNA is TGTGCCACCAGTGATTTTGACAGGGGCGAGGAGACCCAGTACTTC.

The rearrangement links TRBV4-1 to TRBJ1-2; 9 bases are a match to TRBD1. This CDR3 region has 15 residues. The germline CDR1 and CDR2 sequences are MGHRA and YSYEKL. V was pared by 1 base and J by 7 bases, with 7 bases of the junction left unmatched. The CDR3 here is CASSQVQGAGIGYTF. In DNA form, the CDR3 reads TGCGCCAGCAGCCAAGTACAGGGGGCCGGTATTGGCTACACCTTC.

The V and J genes are TRBV12-3 or TRBV12-4 and TRBJ2-5, with 10 bases lining up with TRBD1. V dropped 7 bases and J dropped 4; count of bases not matched to a gene: 6. This CDR3 contains 14 residues. DNA for the CDR3: TGTGCCAGCACCCCGACAGGGGGCACAGAGACCCAGTACTTC. Its translation is CASTPTGGTETQYF.

The V gene is TRBV12-3 or TRBV12-4, the J gene TRBJ2-5; D is undetermined. The CDR3 loop spans 12 amino acids. Between the trimmed V and J ends, which lost 7 bases and 5 bases, there was a span of 11 bases. CDR3 in amino acids: CASTLFGETQYF. The CDR3 coding sequence is TGTGCCAGCACCCTTTTCGGGGAGACCCAGTACTTC.

V usage is TRBV15 and J usage is TRBJ1-2; D unresolved. V dropped 5 bases and J dropped 1 base, with 8 bases sitting between them. The CDR3 is 13 residues long. Germline V lookup: CDR1 LNHNV, CDR2 YYDKDF (reference sequence). The CDR3 sequence is CATSGSDNYGYTF. CDR3 coding DNA: TGTGCCACCAGCGGGTCAGATAACTATGGCTACACCTTC.